Presented here are 17 T cell receptor beta chains from one specimen sequenced in a study of shared clonotypes between healthy human individuals. TCRdb's copy holds only in-frame clones and misses some; the assay was immunoSEQ multiplex PCR. The repertoire consists of roughly 2,000,000 clones, with about 95% occurring once and the leading ten covering around 1%. Naive CD8 isolation took CD45RO-negative cells positively selected for CCR7 and excluded terminally differentiated effector memory CD45RA+ cells. Sequencing was done on a sample of naive CD8+ T cells sorted from blood. Source of these receptors: a man younger than 30 in good health.

The sample holds one count of this clone. The gene calls are TRBV19 and TRBJ2-1, with 9 positions matching TRBD2. Germline lookup yields CDR1 LNHDA and CDR2 SQIVND (reference sequence). V was pared by 1 base and J by 8 bases, with 3 bases of the junction left unmatched. The CDR3 runs to 14 residues. The CDR3: CASSIGSGGDEQFF. The CDR3 DNA reads TGTGCCAGTAGTATAGGTAGCGGGGGCGATGAGCAGTTCTTC.

The J gene is TRBJ2-7, the V gene TRBV4-1, with 8 bases aligning to TRBD1. Germline CDR1 reads MGHRA; CDR2 reads YSYEKL. V shed 2 bases, J shed 4 bases, and the junction held 16 bases outside the gene matches. The CDR3 runs 18 residues. This CDR3 is CASSQKSLTGTGFYEQYF. DNA for the CDR3: TGCGCCAGCAGCCAAAAGTCCCTTACCGGGACAGGTTTTTACGAGCAGTACTTC.

Only one count was recorded for this clone. The rearrangement links TRBV13 to TRBJ1-1; no definite D call. Between the trimmed V and J ends, which lost 0 bases and 0 bases, there was a span of 5 bases. This CDR3 spans 14 amino acids. Germline CDR1 reads PRHDT; CDR2 reads FYEKMQ (reference sequence). The CDR3 protein is CASSLGQLNTEAFF. In nucleotides, the CDR3 is TGTGCCAGCAGCTTAGGCCAGTTGAACACTGAAGCTTTCTTT.

V gene TRBV7-9 combines with J gene TRBJ2-2, with TRBD1 matching over 7 bases. From germline, CDR1 is SEHNR and CDR2 FQNEAQ (reference sequence). The CDR3 totals 14 residues. With 5 bases clipped from V and 5 bases from J, the junction kept 5 bases outside the gene matches. The CDR3 loop is CASSLTGLTGELFF. The CDR3 DNA reads TGTGCCAGCAGCCTGACAGGGTTGACCGGGGAGCTGTTTTTT.

Note on this clone: Other nucleotide sequences from this sample produce the same CDR3. CDR3 nucleotide sequence: TGTGCCAGCAGTTCTCGGAATGAGCAGTTCTTC. It is translated as CASSSRNEQFF. The chain uses TRBV27 and TRBJ2-1; D is unresolved. From germline, CDR1 is MNHEY and CDR2 SMNVEV (reference sequence). V was cut by 4 bases and J by 7 bases, with 5 bases left in between. The CDR3 sequence is 11 residues long.

In regard to this clone: Other nucleotide sequences in the sample specify the same CDR3. The V call is TRBV5-1, the J call TRBJ2-7; 8 nucleotides line up with TRBD1. CDR3 length: 13 amino acids. Germline V gene sequence: CDR1 SGHRS, CDR2 YFSETQ. V gave up 2 bases and J gave up 3 bases; unmatched junction bases: 1. The CDR3 is CASSLDRGYEQYF. The CDR3 DNA reads as TGCGCCAGCAGCTTAGACAGGGGCTACGAGCAGTACTTC.

The chain combines TRBV5-6 with TRBJ2-7; 9 nucleotides line up with TRBD2. Germline V gene sequence: CDR1 SGHDT, CDR2 YYEEEE. J gave up 0 bases and V 2 bases, and 6 bases lay outside the gene matches. The CDR3 sequence is 16 residues long. CDR3 sequence (DNA): TGTGCCAGCAGCTTTTGGGGCGGGAGGGACTCCTACGAGCAGTACTTC. This translates into CASSFWGGRDSYEQYF.

The CDR3 DNA follows: TGTGCCAGCAGCGAGGGGGCAGTCTATGGCTACACCTTC. The encoded protein is CASSEGAVYGYTF. V is TRBV6-5 and J is TRBJ1-2; 7 nucleotides line up with TRBD1. CDR1 MNHEY and CDR2 SVGAGI come from the germline V gene. The CDR3 is 13 residues long. Trimming cost V 6 bases and J 4 bases; bases outside gene matches: 5.

The V call is TRBV23-1, the J call TRBJ2-7; D is perhaps TRBD2 (6 bases). TRBV23-1 is an open reading frame, and its role is uncertain. V was cut by 7 bases and J by 7 bases, with 17 bases left in between. This CDR3 has 13 amino acids. Written as DNA, the CDR3 is TGCGCCAGCAACCTCCCCAACGGGAGAGAGCAGTACTTC. Protein sequence: CASNLPNGREQYF.

This clone was observed a few times. The chain joins TRBV13 to TRBJ1-2; the match to TRBD1 covers 7 bases. V was clipped by 6 bases and J by 4 bases; unmatched bases: 11. Germline V gene data show CDR1 as PRHDT and CDR2 as FYEKMQ (reference sequence). The CDR3 loop spans 15 amino acids. The CDR3 DNA reads TGTGCCAGCAGTTCTACAGGGGAGGAGGCCTATGGCTACACCTTC. This encodes CASSSTGEEAYGYTF.

CDR3 protein: CASSLAFGTLNEQFF. CDR3 bases: TGTGCCAGCAGCTTAGCATTCGGGACACTCAATGAGCAGTTCTTC. The chain carries TRBV7-2 and TRBJ2-1, with D possibly matching TRBD1 (6 bases). With 0 bases removed from V and 6 bases from J, the gap between germline ends came to 12 bases. This CDR3 comprises 15 residues. Germline V lookup: CDR1 SGHTA, CDR2 FQGNSA.

The chain is built from TRBV28 and TRBJ1-1; TRBD1 matches at 7 bases. There are 15 residues in the CDR3. Germline-derived CDR1 and CDR2 are MDHEN and SYDVKM. V lost 5 bases, J lost 1 base, and 7 bases stayed unmatched. The CDR3 DNA sequence: TGTGCCAGCAGTGTAGGGGGCCTGACGAACACTGAAGCTTTCTTT. This sequence encodes CASSVGGLTNTEAFF.

The chain has TRBV4-3 and TRBJ2-3; 7 bases are a match to TRBD1. The V segment lost 3 bases and the J segment 8 bases; nucleotides outside the gene matches: 11. The CDR3 runs to 15 residues. The germline gives CDR1 LGHNA, CDR2 YSLEER. CDR3 DNA sequence: TGCGCCAGCAGCCAGAGGGAGACAGGGCCCGGTACGCAGTATTTT. This encodes CASSQRETGPGTQYF.

Of note for this clone: Other DNA sequences in this specimen translate into the identical CDR3. The genes are TRBV9 and TRBJ2-1, with unresolved D. V shed 0 bases and J shed 7 bases, with 5 bases lying between them. Germline V gene data show CDR1 as SGDLS and CDR2 as YYNGEE. The CDR3 length is 12 residues. DNA of the CDR3: TGTGCCAGCAGCGTAGACCGGAATGAGCAGTTCTTC. As protein: CASSVDRNEQFF. Filled out from reference TRBV9 and TRBJ2-1, the complete variable domain reads DSGVTQTPKHLITATGQRVTLRCSPRSGDLSVYWYQQSLDQGLQFLIQYYNGEERAKGNILERFSAQQFPDLHSELNLSSLELGDSALYFCASSVDRNEQFFGPGTRLTVL.

The chain recombines TRBV13 with TRBJ2-7, with 7 bases that match TRBD2. Germline lookup yields CDR1 PRHDT and CDR2 FYEKMQ (reference sequence). Trimming cost V 3 bases and J 2 bases; bases outside gene matches: 13. The CDR3 is 17 amino acids. The CDR3 spells CASSLGTLADKTYEQYF. CDR3 coding DNA: TGTGCCAGCAGCTTGGGTACCCTAGCGGATAAAACCTACGAGCAGTACTTC.

A single count supports this clone. The V and J genes are TRBV5-6 and TRBJ1-5, with a tentative D call TRBD1 (6 bases). V was clipped by 4 bases and J by 0 bases, with 20 bases between them. CDR1 is SGHDT and CDR2 is YYEEEE in the germline V gene. The CDR3 is 18 residues long. CDR3 in amino acids: CASSRQALLPHSNQPQHF. The DNA for the CDR3 is TGTGCCAGCAGCAGACAGGCGCTACTACCACATAGCAATCAGCCCCAGCATTTT.

The rearrangement links TRBV11-2 to TRBJ2-1; 8 positions match TRBD2. Germline V gene data show CDR1 as SGHAT and CDR2 as FQNNGV. This CDR3 is 16 amino acids long. V gave up 4 bases and J gave up 2 bases; unmatched junction bases: 7. CDR3 sequence: CASSSDPGLAYNEQFF. The CDR3 nucleotides read TGTGCCAGCAGCTCCGATCCGGGACTAGCCTACAATGAGCAGTTCTTC.